Listed here are 3 T cell receptor beta chains from one sample, sequenced in a study of beta chain features in type 1 diabetes. The sequenced template was cDNA made from the entire isolated RNA. Generated by immunoSEQ multiplex PCR, the TCRdb table keeps only in-frame clones and is missing some. Of about 340,000 clones in the sample, 7% to 9% were seen once. The sample taken for sequencing was central memory CD4+ T cells from blood. The receptors here all came from a woman between 18 and 29 years old in good health.

The gene calls are TRBV6-5 and TRBJ2-7, with 7 bases lining up with TRBD2. Trimming at V came to 2 bases and at J to 3 bases, leaving 7 bases not matched to a gene. Germline V gene sequence: CDR1 MNHEY, CDR2 SVGAGI. The CDR3 consists of 15 residues. The CDR3 region has the DNA TGTGCCAGCAGTTACCCAAGCGGGAATTTCTACGAGCAGTACTTC. Amino acid sequence: CASSYPSGNFYEQYF.

This clone was observed a few times. The chain recombines TRBV6-5 with TRBJ2-7; D is unclear. CDR1 is MNHEY, CDR2 SVGAGI, per germline. V lost 0 bases, J lost 2 bases, and 11 bases lay in between. The CDR3 loop spans 15 amino acids. The CDR3 region is CASSYSRQPPYEQYF. As DNA, the CDR3 is TGTGCCAGCAGTTACTCACGGCAGCCGCCCTACGAGCAGTACTTC.

The chain carries TRBV9 and TRBJ2-5, with D maybe TRBD2 (6 bases). Per the germline V gene, CDR1 is SGDLS and CDR2 is YYNGEE. The length of the CDR3 is 15 residues. V lost 1 base to trimming and J lost 4 bases, with 14 bases between them. The CDR3 spells CASSVMAGSIETQYF. The CDR3 DNA sequence: TGTGCCAGCAGCGTAATGGCGGGATCTATAGAGACCCAGTACTTC.